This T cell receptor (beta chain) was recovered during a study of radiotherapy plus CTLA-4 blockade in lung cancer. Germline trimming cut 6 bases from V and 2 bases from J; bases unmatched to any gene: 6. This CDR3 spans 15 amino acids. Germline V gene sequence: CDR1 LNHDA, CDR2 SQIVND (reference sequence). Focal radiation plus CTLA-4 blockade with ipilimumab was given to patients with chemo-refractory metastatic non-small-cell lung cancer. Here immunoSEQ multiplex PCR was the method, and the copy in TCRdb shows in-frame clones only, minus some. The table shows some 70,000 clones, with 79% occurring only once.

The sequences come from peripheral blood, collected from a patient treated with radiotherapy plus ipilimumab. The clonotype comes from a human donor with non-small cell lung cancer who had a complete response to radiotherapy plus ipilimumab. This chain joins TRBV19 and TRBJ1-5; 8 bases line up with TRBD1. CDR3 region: CASRLTGAGNQPQHF. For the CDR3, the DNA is TGTGCCAGTAGGCTGACAGGGGCGGGCAATCAGCCCCAGCATTTT.